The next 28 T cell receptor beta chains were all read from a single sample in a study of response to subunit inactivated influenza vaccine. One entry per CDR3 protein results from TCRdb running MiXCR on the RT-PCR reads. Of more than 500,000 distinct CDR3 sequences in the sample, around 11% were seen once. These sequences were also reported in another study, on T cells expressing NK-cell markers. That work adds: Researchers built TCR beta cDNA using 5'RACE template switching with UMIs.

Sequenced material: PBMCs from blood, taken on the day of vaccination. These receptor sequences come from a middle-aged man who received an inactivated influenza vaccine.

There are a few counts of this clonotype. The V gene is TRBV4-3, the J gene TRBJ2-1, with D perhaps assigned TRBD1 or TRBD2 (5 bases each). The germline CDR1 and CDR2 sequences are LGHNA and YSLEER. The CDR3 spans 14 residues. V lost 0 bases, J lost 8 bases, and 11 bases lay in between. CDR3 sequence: CASSQDFGTDEQFF. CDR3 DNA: TGCGCCAGCAGCCAAGATTTCGGGACGGATGAGCAGTTCTTC.

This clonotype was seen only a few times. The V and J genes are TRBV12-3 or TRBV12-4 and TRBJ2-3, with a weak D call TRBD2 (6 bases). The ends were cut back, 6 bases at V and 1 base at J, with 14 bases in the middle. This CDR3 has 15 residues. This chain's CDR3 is CASRLAPSGTDTQYF. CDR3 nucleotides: TGTGCCAGCAGACTCGCGCCTAGCGGCACAGATACGCAGTATTTT.

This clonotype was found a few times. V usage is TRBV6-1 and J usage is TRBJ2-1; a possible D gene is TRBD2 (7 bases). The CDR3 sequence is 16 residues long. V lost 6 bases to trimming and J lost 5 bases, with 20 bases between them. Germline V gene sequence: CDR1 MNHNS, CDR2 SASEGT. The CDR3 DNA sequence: TGTGCCAGCAGCTCAGATTTGCGGGGGCCTAACAATGAGCAGTTCTTC. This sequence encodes CASSSDLRGPNNEQFF.

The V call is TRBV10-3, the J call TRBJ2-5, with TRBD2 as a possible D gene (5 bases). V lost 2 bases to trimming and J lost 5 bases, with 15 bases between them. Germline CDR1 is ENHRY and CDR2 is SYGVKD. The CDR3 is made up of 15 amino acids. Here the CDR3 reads CAISEDTIGVETQYF. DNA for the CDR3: TGTGCCATCAGTGAGGACACTATCGGGGTGGAGACCCAGTACTTC.

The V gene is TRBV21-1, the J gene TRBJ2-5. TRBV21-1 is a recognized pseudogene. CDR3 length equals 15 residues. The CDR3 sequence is CASSPQVVGKETQYF. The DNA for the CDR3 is TGTGCCAGCAGCCCCCAAGTGGTTGGAAAAGAGACCCAGTACTTC.

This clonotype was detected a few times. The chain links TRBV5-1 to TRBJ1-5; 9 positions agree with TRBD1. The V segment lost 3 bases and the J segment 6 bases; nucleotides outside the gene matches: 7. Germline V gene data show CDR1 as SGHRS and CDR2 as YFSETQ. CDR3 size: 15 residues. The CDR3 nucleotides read TGCGCCAGCAGCTCGGGGACAGGGAACGGTCAGCCCCAGCATTTT. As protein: CASSSGTGNGQPQHF.

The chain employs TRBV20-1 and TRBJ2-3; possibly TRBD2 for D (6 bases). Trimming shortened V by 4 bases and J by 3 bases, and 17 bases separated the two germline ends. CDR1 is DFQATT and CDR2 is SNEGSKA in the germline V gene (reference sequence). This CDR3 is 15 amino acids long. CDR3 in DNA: TGCAGTGCTACCCCCGGGAGTTCTTCGACAGATACGCAGTATTTT. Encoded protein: CSATPGSSSTDTQYF.

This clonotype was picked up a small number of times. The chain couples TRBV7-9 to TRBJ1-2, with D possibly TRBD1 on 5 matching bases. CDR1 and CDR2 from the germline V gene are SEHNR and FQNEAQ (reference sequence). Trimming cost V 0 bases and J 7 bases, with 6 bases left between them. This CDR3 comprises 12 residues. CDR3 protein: CASSLADIGYTF. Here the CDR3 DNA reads TGTGCCAGCAGCTTAGCGGACATTGGCTACACCTTC.

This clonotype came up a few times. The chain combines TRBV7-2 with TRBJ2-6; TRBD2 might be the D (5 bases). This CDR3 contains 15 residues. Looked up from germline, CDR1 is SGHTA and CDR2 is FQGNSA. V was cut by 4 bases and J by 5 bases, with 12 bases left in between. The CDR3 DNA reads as TGTGCCAGCAGCTCGTTGAGAGGGCGGGCCAACGTCCTGACTTTC. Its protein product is CASSSLRGRANVLTF.

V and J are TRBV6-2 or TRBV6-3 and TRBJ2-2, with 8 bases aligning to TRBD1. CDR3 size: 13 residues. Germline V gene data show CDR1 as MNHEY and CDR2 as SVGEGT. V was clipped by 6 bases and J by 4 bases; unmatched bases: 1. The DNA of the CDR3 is TGTGCCAGCAGGACAGGGGCCACCGGGGAGCTGTTTTTT. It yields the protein CASRTGATGELFF.

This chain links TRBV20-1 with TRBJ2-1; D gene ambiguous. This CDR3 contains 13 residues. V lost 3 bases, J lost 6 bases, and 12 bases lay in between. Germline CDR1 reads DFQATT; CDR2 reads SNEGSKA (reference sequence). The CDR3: CSARKRIVNEQFF. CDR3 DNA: TGCAGTGCTAGGAAGAGGATCGTCAATGAGCAGTTCTTC.

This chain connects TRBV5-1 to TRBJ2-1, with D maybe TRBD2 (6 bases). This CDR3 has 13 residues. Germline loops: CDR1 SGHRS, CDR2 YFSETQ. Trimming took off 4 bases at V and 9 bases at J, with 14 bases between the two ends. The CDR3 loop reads CASSPRLEGEQFF. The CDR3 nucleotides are TGCGCCAGCAGCCCGCGACTAGAGGGTGAGCAGTTCTTC.

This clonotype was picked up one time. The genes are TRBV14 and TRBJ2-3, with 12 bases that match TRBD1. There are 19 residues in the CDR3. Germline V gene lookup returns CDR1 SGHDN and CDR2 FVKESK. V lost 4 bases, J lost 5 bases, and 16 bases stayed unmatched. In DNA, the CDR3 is TGTGCCAGCAGCCCTCGACCGGGACAGGGGGCCCAGTCAGGAGATACGCAGTATTTT. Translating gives CASSPRPGQGAQSGDTQYF. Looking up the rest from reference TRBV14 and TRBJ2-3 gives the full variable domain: EAGVTQFPSHSVIEKGQTVTLRCDPISGHDNLYWYRRVMGKEIKFLLHFVKESKQDESGMPNNRFLAERTGGTYSTLKVQPAELEDSGVYFCASSPRPGQGAQSGDTQYFGPGTRLTVL.

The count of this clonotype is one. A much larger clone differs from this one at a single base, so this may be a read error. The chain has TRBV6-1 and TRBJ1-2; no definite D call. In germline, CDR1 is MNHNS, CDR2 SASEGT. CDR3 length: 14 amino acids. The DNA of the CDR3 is TGTGCCAGCAGTGCTCAAGGGCTTAACTATGGCTACGCCTTC. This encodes CASSAQGLNYGYAF.

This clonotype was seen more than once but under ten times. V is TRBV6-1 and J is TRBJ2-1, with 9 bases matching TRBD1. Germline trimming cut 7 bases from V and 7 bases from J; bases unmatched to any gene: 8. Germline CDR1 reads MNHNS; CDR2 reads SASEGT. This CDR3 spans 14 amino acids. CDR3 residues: CASTGDRVANEQFF. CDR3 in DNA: TGTGCCAGCACGGGGGACAGGGTGGCTAATGAGCAGTTCTTC.

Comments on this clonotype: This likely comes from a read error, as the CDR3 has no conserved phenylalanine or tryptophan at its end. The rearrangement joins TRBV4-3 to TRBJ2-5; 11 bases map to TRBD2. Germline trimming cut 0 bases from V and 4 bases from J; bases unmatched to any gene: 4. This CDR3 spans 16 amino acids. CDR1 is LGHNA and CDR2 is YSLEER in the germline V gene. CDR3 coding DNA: TGCGCCAGCAGCCAAGATATCGGACTAGCGGGAGAGACCCAGTACCTC. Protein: CASSQDIGLAGETQYL.

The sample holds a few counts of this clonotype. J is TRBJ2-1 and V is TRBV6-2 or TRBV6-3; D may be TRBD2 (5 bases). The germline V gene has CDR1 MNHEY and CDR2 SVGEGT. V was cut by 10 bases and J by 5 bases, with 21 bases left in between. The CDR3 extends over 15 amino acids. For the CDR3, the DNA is TGTGCCACCCACTCAGAGGGAGTCTTTAACAATGAGCAGTTCTTC. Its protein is CATHSEGVFNNEQFF.

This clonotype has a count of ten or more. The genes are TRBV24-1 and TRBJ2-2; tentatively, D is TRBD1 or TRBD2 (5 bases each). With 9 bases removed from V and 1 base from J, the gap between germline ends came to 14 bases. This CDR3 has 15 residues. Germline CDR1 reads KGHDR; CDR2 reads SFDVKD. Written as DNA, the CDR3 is TGTGCCACCGGATGGGGGACCGAGAACACCGGGGAGCTGTTTTTT. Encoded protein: CATGWGTENTGELFF.

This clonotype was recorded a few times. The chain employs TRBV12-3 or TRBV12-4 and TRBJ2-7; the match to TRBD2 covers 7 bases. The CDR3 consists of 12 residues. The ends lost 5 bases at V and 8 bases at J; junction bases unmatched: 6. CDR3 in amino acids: CASSPRLAKQYF. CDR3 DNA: TGTGCCAGCAGTCCAAGACTAGCCAAGCAGTACTTC.

DNA for the CDR3: TGTGCCAGCAGCTTAGACGTCGCCAAGGGACAATACTTC. Its protein is CASSLDVAKGQYF. The chain links TRBV7-8 to TRBJ2-5, with D perhaps matching TRBD1 (6 bases). Germline V gives CDR1 SGHVS, CDR2 FQNEAQ. This CDR3 is built from 13 residues. Deletions cut 1 base from V and 14 bases from J, with 17 bases between.

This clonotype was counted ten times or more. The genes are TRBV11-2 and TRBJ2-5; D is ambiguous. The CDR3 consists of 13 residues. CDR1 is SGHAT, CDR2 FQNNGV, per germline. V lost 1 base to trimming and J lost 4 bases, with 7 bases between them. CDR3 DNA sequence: TGTGCCAGCAGCTTAGGCTACGGAGAGACCCAGTACTTC. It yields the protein CASSLGYGETQYF.

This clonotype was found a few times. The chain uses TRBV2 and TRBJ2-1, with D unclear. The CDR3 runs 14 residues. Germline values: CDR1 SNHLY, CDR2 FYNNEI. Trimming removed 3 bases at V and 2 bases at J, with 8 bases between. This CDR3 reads CASSDSRAYNEQFF. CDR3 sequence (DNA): TGTGCCAGCAGTGACAGTCGAGCCTACAATGAGCAGTTCTTC.

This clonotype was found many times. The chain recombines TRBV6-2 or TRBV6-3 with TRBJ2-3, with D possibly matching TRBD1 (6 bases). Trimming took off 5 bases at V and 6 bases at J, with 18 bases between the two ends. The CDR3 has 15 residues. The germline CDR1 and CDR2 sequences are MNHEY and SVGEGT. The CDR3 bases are TGTGCCAGCAGTGCTTACAGGGCGCTGTTCGATACGCAGTATTTT. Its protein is CASSAYRALFDTQYF.

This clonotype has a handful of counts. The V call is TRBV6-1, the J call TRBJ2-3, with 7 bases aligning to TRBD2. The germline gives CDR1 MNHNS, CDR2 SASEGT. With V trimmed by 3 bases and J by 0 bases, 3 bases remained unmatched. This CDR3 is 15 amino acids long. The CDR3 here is CASSDSGSSTDTQYF. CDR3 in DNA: TGTGCCAGCAGTGATAGCGGGTCAAGCACAGATACGCAGTATTTT.

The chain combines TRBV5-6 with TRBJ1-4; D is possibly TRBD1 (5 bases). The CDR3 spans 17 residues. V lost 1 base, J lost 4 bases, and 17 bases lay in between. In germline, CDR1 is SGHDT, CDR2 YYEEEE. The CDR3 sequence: CASSLLRSGQLNEKLFF. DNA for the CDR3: TGTGCCAGCAGCTTGCTCAGATCGGGGCAGCTTAATGAAAAACTGTTTTTT.

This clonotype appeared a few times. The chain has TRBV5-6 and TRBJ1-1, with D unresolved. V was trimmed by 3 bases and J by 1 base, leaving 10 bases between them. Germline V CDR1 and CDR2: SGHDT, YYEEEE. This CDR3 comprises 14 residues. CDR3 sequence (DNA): TGTGCCAGCAGCTCGGACCAGCAGAACACTGAAGCTTTCTTT. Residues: CASSSDQQNTEAFF.

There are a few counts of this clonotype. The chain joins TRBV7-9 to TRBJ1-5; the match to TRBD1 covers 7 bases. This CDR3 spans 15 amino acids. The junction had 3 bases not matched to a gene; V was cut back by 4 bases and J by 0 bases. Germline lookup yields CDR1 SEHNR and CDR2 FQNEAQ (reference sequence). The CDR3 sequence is CASSYGTASNQPQHF. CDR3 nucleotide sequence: TGTGCCAGCAGCTACGGGACAGCTAGCAATCAGCCCCAGCATTTT.

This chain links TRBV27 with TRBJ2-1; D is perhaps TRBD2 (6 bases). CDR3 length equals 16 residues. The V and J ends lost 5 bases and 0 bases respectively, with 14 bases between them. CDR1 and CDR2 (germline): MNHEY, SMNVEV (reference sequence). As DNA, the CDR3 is TGTGCCAGCAGTACGTGGGAGGACCCCTCCTACAATGAGCAGTTCTTC. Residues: CASSTWEDPSYNEQFF.